This T cell receptor (beta chain) was documented in a study of cytomegalovirus exposure and HLA in healthy donors. 13 Jbeta primers and 60 Vbeta primers were used for the PCR. TCRdb's copy holds only in-frame clones and misses some; the assay was immunoSEQ multiplex PCR. This sample has around 120,000 clones, with about 80% found just once. Points on this clone: What it binds is not known. An end of the junction differs from the germline gene, which may be a read error.

Whole-study results and caveats: As a later analysis revealed, the rate of TCR association differed by HLA locus, with DRB1 most and HLA-C fewest. Sequencing likely generated an artifact that appeared as a cluster of highly shared sequence variants. Earlier results showed most TCR beta V segments being productive about 87% or about 30% of the time. In a later analysis, several top co-occurrence clusters appeared linked to parvovirus B19, influenza, CMV and Epstein-Barr virus.

The clonotype originates from a woman between 40 and 50 years old in good health and CMV-seropositive. Material for sequencing was PBMCs.

CDR3 coding DNA: TGTGCTAGCAGCCGAAACTTAGGCACAGATACGCAGTATTTT. Residues: CASSRNLGTDTQYF. V gene TRBV7-7 combines with J gene TRBJ2-3; D ambiguous. The CDR3 loop spans 14 amino acids. Germline V gene lookup returns CDR1 SSHAT and CDR2 FNYEAQ (reference sequence).